This T cell receptor (beta chain) comes out of a study of identical twins. The study's findings and limits: In zero-insertion analyses, partial confounding could arise from invariant MAIT and iNKT cells.

This clonotype was seen a handful of times. Its antigen is unidentified. TCRdb re-called the 5' RACE reads through MiXCR, storing one row per CDR3 protein. The sample gives about 810,000 distinct CDR3 sequences, 9% to 15% of which show up once; about 1.6% is in the top ten. The V end lost 0 bases, the J end lost 7 bases, and 14 bases lay between the germline ends. Germline CDR1 and CDR2: SGDLS and YYNGEE. CDR3 length: 14 residues. The sample was also reused in another study, on yellow fever vaccine responses in identical twins.

The sample consisted of PBMCs. The source is a woman under 30 in good health. The chain carries TRBV9 and TRBJ2-7; TRBD1 or TRBD2 may be the D gene (6 bases each). Here the CDR3 DNA reads TGTGCCAGCAGCGTAGCTCGGGGGCCGGGTGAGCAGTACTTC. Amino acid sequence: CASSVARGPGEQYF.